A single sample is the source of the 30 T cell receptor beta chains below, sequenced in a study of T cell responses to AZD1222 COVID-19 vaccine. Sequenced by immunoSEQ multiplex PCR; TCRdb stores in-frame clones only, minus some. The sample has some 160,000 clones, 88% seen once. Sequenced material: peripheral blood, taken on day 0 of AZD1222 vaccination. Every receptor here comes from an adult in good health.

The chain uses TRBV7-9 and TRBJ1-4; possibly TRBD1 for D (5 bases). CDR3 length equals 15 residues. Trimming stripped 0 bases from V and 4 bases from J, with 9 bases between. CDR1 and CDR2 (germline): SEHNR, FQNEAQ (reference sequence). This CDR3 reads CASSLAEGFNEKLFF. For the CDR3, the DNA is TGTGCCAGCAGCTTAGCGGAGGGGTTTAATGAAAAACTGTTTTTT.

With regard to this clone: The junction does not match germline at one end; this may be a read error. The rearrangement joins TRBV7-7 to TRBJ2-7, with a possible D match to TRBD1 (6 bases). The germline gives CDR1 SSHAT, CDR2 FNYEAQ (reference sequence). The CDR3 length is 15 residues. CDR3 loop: CASSSSPQGRGEQYF. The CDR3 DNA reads TGTGCTAGCAGCTCGTCACCCCAGGGGCGCGGCGAGCAGTACTTC.

The chain's CDR3 is CASSQEWGLNYGYTF. The DNA of the CDR3 is TGTGCCAGCAGCCAAGAATGGGGTTTGAACTATGGCTACACCTTC. The chain joins TRBV3-1 (or the pseudogene TRBV3-2) to TRBJ1-2; D not certain. Deletions cut 0 bases from V and 2 bases from J, with 10 bases between. The germline V gene has CDR1 LGHDT and CDR2 YNNKEL (reference sequence). The CDR3 is 15 amino acids.

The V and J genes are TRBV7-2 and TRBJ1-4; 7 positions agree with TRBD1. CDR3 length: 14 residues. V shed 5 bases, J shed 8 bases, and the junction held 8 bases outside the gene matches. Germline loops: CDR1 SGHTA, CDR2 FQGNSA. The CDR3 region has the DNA TGTGCCAGCAGCACCCGGACAGGAACCGAAAAACTGTTTTTT. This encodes CASSTRTGTEKLFF.

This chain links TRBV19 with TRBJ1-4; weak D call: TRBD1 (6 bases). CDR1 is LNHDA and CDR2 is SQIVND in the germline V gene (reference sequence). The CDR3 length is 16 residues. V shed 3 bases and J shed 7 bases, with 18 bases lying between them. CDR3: CASSMDSSARGEKLFF. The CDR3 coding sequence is TGTGCCAGTAGTATGGACAGTTCCGCCCGGGGTGAAAAACTGTTTTTT.

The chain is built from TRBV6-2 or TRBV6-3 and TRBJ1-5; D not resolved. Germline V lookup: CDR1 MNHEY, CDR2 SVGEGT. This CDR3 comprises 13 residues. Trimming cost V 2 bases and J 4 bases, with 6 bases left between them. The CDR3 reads CASSYKRNQPQHF. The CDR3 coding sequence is TGTGCCAGCAGTTACAAACGGAATCAGCCCCAGCATTTT.

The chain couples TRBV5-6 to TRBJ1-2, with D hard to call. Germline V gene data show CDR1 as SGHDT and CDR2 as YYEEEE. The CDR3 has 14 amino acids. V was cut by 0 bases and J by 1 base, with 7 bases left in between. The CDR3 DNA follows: TGTGCCAGCAGCTTGGTGGTCTATAACTATGGCTACACCTTC. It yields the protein CASSLVVYNYGYTF.

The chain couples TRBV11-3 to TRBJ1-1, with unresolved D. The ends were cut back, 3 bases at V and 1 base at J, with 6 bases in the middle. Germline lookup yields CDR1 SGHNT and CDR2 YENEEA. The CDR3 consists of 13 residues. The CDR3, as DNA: TGTGCCAGCAGCTTTACAGCGAACACTGAAGCTTTCTTT. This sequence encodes CASSFTANTEAFF.

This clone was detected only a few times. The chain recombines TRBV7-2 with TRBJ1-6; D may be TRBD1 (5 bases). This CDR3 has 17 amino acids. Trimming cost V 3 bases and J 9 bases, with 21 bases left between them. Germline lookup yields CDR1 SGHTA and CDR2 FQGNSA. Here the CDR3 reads CASSLGGANVDRSPLHF. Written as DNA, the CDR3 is TGTGCCAGCAGCTTGGGCGGGGCAAACGTGGACCGTTCACCCCTCCACTTT.

In nucleotides, the CDR3 is TGTGCCAGCTCACTAAATCCTGTTGGAGCGAATAATTCACCCCTCCACTTT. This sequence encodes CASSLNPVGANNSPLHF. The V and J genes are TRBV18 and TRBJ1-6, with no clear D. There are 17 residues in the CDR3. Trimming removed 4 bases from V and 5 bases from J, with 18 bases in between. CDR1 and CDR2 from the germline V gene are KGHSH and LQKENI.

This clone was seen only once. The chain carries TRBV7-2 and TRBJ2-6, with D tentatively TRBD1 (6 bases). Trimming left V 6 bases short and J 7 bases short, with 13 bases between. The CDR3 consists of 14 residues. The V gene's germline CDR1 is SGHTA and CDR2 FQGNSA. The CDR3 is CASRYYGTANVLTF. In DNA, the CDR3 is TGTGCCAGCAGATATTACGGGACAGCCAACGTCCTGACTTTC.

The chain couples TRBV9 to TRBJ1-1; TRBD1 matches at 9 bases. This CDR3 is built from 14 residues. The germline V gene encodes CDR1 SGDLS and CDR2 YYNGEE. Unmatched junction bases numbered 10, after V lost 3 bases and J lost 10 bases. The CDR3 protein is CASSAWDRDVGAFF. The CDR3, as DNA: TGTGCCAGCAGCGCCTGGGACAGGGATGTGGGAGCTTTCTTT.

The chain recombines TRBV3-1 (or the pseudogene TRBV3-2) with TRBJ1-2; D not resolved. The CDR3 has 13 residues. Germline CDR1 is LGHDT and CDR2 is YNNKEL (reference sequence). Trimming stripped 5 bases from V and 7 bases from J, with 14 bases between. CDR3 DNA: TGTGCCAGCAGCAAGGAGATATCGGGTGGCTACACCTTC. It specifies CASSKEISGGYTF.

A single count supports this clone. The CDR3 protein is CASSEADNTEAFF. CDR3 bases: TGCGCCAGCAGCGAAGCGGATAACACTGAAGCTTTCTTT. The chain links TRBV5-1 to TRBJ1-1; D unclear. Germline V gene sequence: CDR1 SGHRS, CDR2 YFSETQ. This CDR3 is built from 13 residues. V was trimmed by 4 bases and J by 2 bases, leaving 9 bases between them.

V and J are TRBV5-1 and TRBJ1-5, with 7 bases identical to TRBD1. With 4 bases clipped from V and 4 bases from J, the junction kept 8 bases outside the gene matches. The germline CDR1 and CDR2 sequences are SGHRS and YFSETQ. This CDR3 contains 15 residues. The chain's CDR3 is CASSPGTAPNQPQHF. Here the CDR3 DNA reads TGCGCCAGCAGCCCAGGGACAGCCCCAAATCAGCCCCAGCATTTT.

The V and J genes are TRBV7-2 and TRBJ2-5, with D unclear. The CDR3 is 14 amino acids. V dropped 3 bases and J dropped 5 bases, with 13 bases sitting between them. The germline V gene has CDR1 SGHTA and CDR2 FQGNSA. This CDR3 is CASSFSMARETQYF. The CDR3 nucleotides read TGTGCCAGCAGCTTCTCGATGGCCCGGGAGACCCAGTACTTC.

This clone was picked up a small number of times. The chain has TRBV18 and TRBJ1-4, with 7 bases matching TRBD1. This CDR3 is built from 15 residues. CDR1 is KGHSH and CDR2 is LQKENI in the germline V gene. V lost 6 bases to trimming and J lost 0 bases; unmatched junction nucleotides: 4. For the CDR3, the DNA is TGTGCCAGCTCGCCTGACAGGGCAACTAATGAAAAACTGTTTTTT. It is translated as CASSPDRATNEKLFF. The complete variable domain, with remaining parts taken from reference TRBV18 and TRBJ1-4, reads NAGVMQNPRHLVRRRGQEARLRCSPMKGHSHVYWYRQLPEEGLKFMVYLQKENIIDESGMPKERFSAEFPKEGPSILRIQQVVRGDSAAYFCASSPDRATNEKLFFGSGTQLSVL.

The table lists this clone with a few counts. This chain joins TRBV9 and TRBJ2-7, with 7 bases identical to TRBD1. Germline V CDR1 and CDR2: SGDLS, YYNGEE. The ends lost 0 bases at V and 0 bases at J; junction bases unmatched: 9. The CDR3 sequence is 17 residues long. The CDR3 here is CASSVGGTAQYSYEQYF. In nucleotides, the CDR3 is TGTGCCAGCAGCGTAGGTGGGACAGCTCAATACTCCTACGAGCAGTACTTC. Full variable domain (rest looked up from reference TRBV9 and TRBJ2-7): DSGVTQTPKHLITATGQRVTLRCSPRSGDLSVYWYQQSLDQGLQFLIQYYNGEERAKGNILERFSAQQFPDLHSELNLSSLELGDSALYFCASSVGGTAQYSYEQYFGPGTRLTVT.

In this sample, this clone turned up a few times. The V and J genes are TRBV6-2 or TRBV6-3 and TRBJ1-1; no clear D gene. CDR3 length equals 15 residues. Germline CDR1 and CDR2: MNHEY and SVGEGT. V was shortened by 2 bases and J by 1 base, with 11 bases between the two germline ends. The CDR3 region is CASSYAVERNTEAFF. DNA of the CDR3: TGTGCCAGCAGTTACGCGGTGGAGAGGAACACTGAAGCTTTCTTT.

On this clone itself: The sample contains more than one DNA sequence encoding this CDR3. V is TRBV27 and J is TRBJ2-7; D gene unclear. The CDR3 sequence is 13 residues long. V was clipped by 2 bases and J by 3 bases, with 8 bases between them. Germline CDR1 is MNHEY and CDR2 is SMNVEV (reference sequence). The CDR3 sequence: CASSLTSGYEQYF. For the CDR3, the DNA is TGTGCCAGCAGTTTAACCTCGGGCTACGAGCAGTACTTC.

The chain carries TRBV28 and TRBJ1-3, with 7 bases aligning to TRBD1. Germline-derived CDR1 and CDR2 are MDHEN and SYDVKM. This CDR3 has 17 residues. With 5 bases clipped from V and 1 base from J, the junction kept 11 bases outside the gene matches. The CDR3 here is CASSSRQGSLSGNTIYF. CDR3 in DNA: TGTGCCAGCAGTAGCCGACAGGGATCTCTGTCTGGAAACACCATATATTTT.

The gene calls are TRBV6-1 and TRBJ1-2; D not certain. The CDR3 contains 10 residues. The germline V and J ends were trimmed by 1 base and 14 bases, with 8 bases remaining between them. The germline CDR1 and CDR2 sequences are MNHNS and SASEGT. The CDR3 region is CASSEDQETF. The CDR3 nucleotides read TGTGCCAGCAGTGAAGATCAGGAAACCTTC.

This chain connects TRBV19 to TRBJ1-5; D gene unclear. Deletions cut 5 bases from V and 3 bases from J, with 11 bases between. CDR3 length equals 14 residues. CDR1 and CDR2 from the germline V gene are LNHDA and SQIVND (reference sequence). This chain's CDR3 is CASSALDINQPQHF. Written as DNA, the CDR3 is TGTGCCAGTAGTGCCTTGGATATCAATCAGCCCCAGCATTTT.

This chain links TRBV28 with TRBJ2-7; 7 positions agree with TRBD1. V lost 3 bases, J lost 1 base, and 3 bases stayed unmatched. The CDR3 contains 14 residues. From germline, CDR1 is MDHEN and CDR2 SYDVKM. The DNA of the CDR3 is TGTGCCAGCAGTTTCCGGGACAGATCCTACGAGCAGTACTTC. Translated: CASSFRDRSYEQYF. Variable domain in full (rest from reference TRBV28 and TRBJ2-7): DVKVTQSSRYLVKRTGEKVFLECVQDMDHENMFWYRQDPGLGLRLIYFSYDVKMKEKGDIPEGYSVSREKKERFSLILESASTNQTSMYLCASSFRDRSYEQYFGPGTRLTVT.

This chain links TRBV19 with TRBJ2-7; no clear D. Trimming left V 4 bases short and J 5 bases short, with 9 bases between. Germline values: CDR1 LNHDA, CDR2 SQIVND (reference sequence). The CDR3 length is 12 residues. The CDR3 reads CASSKPRDEQYF. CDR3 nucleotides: TGTGCCAGTAGTAAACCACGGGACGAGCAGTACTTC.

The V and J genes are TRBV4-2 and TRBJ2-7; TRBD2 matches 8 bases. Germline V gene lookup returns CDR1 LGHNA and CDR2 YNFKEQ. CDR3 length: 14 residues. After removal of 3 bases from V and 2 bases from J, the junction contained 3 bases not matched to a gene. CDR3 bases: TGTGCCAGCAGCCACAGCGGGAGCGCCTACGAGCAGTACTTC. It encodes CASSHSGSAYEQYF.

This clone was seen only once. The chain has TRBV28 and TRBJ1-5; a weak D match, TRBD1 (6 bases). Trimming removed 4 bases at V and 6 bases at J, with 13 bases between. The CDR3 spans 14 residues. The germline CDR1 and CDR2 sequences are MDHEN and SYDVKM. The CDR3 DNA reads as TGTGCCAGCAGTTCACAGGGCTCGGGTCAGCCCCAGCATTTT. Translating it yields CASSSQGSGQPQHF.

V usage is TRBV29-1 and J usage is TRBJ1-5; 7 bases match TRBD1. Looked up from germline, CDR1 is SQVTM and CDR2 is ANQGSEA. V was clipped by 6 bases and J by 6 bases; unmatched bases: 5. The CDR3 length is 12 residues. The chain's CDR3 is CSVSTGAQPQHF. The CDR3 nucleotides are TGCAGCGTGTCTACAGGGGCTCAGCCCCAGCATTTT.

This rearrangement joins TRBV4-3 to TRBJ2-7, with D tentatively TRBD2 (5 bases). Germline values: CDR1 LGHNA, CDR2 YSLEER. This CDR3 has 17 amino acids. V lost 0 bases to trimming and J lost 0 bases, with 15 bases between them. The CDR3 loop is CASSQDRVGRGSYEQYF. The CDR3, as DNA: TGCGCCAGCAGCCAAGATCGGGTGGGGAGAGGCTCCTACGAGCAGTACTTC.

This CDR3 reads CASSFEKPVRVSGYTF. CDR3 nucleotide sequence: TGTGCCAGCAGTTTTGAGAAACCGGTGAGGGTGAGCGGCTACACCTTC. This chain links TRBV27 with TRBJ1-2; D unresolved. Germline values: CDR1 MNHEY, CDR2 SMNVEV (reference sequence). The V gene lost 3 bases and the J gene lost 8 bases, with 22 bases spanning the gap. The CDR3 is 16 residues long.